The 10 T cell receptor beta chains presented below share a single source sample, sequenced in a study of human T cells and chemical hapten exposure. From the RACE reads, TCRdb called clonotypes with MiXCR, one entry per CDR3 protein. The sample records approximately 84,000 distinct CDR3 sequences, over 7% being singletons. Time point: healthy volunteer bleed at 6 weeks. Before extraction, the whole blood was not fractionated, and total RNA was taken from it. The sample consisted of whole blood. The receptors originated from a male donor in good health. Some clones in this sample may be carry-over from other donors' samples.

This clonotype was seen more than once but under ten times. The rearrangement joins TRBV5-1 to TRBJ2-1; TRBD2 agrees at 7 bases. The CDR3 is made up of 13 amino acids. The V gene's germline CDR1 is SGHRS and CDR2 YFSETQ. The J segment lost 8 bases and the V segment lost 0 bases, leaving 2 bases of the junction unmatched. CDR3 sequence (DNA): TGCGCCAGCAGCTTGGAGCGGGATGATGAGCAGTTCTTC. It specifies CASSLERDDEQFF. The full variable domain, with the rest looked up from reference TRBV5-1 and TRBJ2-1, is KAGVTQTPRYLIKTRGQQVTLSCSPISGHRSVSWYQQTPGQGLQFLFEYFSETQRNKGNFPGRFSGRQFSNSRSEMNVSTLELGDSALYLCASSLERDDEQFFGPGTRLTVL.

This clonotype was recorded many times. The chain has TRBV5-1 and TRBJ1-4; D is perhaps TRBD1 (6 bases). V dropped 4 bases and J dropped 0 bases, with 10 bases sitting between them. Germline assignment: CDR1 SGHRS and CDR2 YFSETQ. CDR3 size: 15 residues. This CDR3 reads CASSPRTATNEKLFF. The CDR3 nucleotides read TGCGCCAGCAGCCCCCGGACAGCAACTAATGAAAAACTGTTTTTT.

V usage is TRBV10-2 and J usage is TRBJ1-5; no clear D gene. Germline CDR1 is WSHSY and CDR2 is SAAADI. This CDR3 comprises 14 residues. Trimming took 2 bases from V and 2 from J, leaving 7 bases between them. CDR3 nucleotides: TGCGCCAGCAGTGAGGGCATTGGCAATCAGCCCCAGCATTTT. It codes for CASSEGIGNQPQHF.

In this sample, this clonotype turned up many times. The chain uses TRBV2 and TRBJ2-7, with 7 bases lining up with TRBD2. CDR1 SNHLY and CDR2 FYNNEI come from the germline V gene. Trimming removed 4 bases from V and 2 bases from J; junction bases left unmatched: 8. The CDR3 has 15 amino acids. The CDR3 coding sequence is TGTGCCAGCAGTGTACGGGGGGAGGGCACCTACGAGCAGTACTTC. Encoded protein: CASSVRGEGTYEQYF.

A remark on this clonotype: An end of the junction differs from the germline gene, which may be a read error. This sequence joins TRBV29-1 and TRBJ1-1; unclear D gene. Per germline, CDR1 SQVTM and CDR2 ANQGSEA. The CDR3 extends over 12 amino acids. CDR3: CSVGRTNTEAFF. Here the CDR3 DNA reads TGCAGCGTTGGGAGGACGAACACTGAAGCCTTCTTT. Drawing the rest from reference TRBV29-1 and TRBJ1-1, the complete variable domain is SAVISQKPSRDICQRGTSLTIQCQVDSQVTMMFWYRQQPGQSLTLIATANQGSEATYESGFVIDKFPISRPNLTFSTLTVSNMSPEDSSIYLCSVGRTNTEAFFGQGTRLTVV.

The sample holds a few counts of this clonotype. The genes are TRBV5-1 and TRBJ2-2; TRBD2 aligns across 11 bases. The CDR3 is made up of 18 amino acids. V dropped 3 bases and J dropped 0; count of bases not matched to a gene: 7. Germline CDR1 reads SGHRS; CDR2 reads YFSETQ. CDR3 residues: CASSWTGTSGANTGELFF. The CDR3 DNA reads TGCGCCAGCAGCTGGACCGGGACTAGCGGAGCGAACACCGGGGAGCTGTTTTTT.

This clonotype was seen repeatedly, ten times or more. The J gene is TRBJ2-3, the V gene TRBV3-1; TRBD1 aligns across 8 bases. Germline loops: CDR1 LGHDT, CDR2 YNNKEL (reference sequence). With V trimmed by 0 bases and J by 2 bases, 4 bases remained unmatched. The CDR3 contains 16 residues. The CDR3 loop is CASSQDTRGLTDTQYF. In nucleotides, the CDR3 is TGTGCCAGCAGCCAAGATACCAGGGGGCTCACAGATACGCAGTATTTT.

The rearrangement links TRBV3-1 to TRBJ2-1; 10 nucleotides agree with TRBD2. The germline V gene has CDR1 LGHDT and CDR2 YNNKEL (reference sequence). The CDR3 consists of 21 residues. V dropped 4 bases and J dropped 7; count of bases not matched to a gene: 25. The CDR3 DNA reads TGTGCCAGCAGCCCCTGGGCGGGGTTGGGGGCTGGTACTAGCGGGAAGAATGAGCAGTTCTTC. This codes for CASSPWAGLGAGTSGKNEQFF.

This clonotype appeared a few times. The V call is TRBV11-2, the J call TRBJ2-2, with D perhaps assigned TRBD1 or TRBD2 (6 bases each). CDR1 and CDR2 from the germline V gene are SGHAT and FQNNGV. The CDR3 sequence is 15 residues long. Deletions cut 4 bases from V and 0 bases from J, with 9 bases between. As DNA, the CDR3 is TGTGCCAGCAGCTGGGGGGCTGCGAACACCGGGGAGCTGTTTTTT. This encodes CASSWGAANTGELFF.

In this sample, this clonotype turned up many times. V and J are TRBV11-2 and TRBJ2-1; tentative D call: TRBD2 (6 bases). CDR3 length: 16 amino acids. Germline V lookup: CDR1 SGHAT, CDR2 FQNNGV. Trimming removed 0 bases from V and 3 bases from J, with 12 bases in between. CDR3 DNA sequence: TGTGCCAGCAGCTTAGAAGGGACTGTACTCTACAATGAGCAGTTCTTC. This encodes CASSLEGTVLYNEQFF.